There are a few counts of the clone carrying this T cell receptor (beta chain). In the study's own analysis: How many nucleated cells were present was estimated from reference gene primer amplification. The data were produced by immunoSEQ multiplex PCR, yet TCRdb's version contains in-frame clones alone and is incomplete. That table furnishes V, J and clone size, whereas the DNA furnished D and trimming. The sample contains about 190,000 clones, approximately 73% of which appear only once. Germline lookup yields CDR1 MNHEY and CDR2 SMNVEV (reference sequence). There are 15 residues in the CDR3. Trimming left V 6 bases short and J 7 bases short, with 21 bases between. This sample stems from a study of blood T cell repertoires in COVID-19. Whole-study context: Sources were T cells, B-cell-depleted T cells, or PBMCs; the material itself was cDNA or gDNA.

Individuals aged roughly 18 to 95 years were recruited from fewer than 30 US areas. The sequenced sample was PBMCs or T cells enriched from blood (not recorded which). This sequence originates from a woman between 45 and 65 years old with acute COVID-19. The rearrangement links TRBV27 to TRBJ1-2; D gene unclear. CDR3 sequence: CASSPNPGGPRGYTF. CDR3 in DNA: TGTGCCAGCAGCCCGAACCCGGGAGGCCCCCGTGGCTACACCTTC.